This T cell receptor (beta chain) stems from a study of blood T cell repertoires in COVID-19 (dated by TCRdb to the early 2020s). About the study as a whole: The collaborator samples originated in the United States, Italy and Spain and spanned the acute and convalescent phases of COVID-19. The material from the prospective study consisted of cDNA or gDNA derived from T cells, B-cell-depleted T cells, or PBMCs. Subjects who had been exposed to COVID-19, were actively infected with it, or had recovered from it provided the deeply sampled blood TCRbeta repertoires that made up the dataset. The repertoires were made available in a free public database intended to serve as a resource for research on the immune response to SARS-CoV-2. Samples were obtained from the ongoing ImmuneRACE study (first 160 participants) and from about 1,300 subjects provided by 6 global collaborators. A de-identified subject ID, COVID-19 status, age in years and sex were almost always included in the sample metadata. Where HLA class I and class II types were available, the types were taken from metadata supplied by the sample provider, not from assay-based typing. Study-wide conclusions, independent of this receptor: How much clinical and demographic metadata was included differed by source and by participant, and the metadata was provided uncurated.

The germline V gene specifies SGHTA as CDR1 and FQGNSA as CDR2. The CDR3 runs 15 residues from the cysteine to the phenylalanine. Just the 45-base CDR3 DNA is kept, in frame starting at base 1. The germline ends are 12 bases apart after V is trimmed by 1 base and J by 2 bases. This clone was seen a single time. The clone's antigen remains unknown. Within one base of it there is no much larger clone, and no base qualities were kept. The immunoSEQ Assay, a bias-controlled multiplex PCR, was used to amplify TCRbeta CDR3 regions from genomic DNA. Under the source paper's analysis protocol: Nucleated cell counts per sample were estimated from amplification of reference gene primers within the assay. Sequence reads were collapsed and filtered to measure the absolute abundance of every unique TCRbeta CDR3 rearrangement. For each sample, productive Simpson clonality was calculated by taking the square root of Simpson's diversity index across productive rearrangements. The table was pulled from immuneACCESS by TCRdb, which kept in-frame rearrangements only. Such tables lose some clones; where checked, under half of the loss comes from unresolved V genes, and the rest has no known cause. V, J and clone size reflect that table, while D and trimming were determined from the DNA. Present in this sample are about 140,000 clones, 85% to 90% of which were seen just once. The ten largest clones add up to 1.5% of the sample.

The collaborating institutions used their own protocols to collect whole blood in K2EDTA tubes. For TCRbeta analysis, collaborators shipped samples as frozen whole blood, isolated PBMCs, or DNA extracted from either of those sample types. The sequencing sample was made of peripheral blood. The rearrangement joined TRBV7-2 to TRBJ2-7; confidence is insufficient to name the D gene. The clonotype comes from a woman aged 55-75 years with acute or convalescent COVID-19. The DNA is TGTGCCAGCAGCTTAGAATCACATGGCCCCTACGAGCAGTACTTC. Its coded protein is CASSLESHGPYEQYF.